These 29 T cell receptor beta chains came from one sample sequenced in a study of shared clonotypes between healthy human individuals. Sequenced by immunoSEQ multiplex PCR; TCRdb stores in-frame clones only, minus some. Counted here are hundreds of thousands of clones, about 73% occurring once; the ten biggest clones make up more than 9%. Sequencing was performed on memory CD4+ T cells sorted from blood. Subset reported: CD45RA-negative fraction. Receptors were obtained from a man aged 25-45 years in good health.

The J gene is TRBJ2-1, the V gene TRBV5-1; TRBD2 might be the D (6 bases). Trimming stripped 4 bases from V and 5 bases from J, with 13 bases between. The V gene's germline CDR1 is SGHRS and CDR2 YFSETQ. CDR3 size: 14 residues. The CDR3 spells CASSIGDFHNEQFF. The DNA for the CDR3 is TGCGCCAGCAGCATAGGGGACTTCCACAATGAGCAGTTCTTC.

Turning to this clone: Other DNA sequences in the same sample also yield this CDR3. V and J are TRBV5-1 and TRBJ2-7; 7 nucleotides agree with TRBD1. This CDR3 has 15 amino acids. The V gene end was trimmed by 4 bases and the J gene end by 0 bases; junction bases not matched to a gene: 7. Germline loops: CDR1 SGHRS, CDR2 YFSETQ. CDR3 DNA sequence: TGCGCCAGCAGCCTGGGCCCAGGGGGCTCCTACGAGCAGTACTTC. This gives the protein CASSLGPGGSYEQYF.

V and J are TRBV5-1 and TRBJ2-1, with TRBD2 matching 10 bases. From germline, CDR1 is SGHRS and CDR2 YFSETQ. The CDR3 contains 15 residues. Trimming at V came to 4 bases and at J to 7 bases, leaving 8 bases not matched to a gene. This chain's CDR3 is CASSDSGTSVNEQFF. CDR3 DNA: TGCGCCAGCAGCGACTCCGGGACTAGCGTGAATGAGCAGTTCTTC.

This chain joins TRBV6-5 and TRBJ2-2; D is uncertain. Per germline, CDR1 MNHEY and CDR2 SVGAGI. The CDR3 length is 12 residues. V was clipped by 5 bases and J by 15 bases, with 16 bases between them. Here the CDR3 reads CASSPGPPPMFF. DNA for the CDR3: TGTGCCAGCAGTCCGGGTCCGCCCCCCATGTTTTTT.

The CDR3 loop is CASSGSLRVLGQETQYF. CDR3 nucleotides: TGTGCCAGCAGTGGCTCATTAAGGGTATTGGGGCAAGAGACCCAGTACTTC. The rearrangement joins TRBV25-1 to TRBJ2-5, with D uncertain. V shed 4 bases and J shed 2 bases, with 20 bases lying between them. The CDR3 extends over 17 amino acids. Germline CDR1 is MGHDK and CDR2 is SYGVNS. The full variable domain, its missing parts supplied by reference TRBV25-1 and TRBJ2-5, is EADIYQTPRYLVIGTGKKITLECSQTMGHDKMYWYQQDPGMELHLIHYSYGVNSTEKGDLSSESTVSRIRTEHFPLTLESARPSHTSQYLCASSGSLRVLGQETQYFGPGTRLLVL.

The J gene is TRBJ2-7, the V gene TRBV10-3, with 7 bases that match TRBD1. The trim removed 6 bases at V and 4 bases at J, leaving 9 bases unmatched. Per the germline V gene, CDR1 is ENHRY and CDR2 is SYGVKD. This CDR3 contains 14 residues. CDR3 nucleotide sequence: TGTGCCATCAGATCGGACAGGAGAACTTACGAGCAGTACTTC. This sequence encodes CAIRSDRRTYEQYF.

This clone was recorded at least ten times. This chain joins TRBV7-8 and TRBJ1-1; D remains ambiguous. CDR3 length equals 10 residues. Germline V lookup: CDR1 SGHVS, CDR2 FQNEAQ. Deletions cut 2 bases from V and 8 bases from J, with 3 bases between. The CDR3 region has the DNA TGTGCCAGCAGCTTACAGGAAGCTTTCTTT. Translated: CASSLQEAFF. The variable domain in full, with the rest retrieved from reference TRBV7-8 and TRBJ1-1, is GAGVSQSPRYKVAKRGQDVALRCDPISGHVSLFWYQQALGQGPEFLTYFQNEAQLDKSGLPSDRFFAERPEGSVSTLKIQRTQQEDSAVYLCASSLQEAFFGQGTRLTVV.

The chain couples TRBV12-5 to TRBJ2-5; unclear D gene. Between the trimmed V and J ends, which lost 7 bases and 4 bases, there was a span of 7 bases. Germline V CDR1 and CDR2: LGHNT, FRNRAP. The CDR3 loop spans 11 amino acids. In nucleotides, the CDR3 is TGTGCTAGTGCCCTCAGAGAGACCCAGTACTTC. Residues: CASALRETQYF.

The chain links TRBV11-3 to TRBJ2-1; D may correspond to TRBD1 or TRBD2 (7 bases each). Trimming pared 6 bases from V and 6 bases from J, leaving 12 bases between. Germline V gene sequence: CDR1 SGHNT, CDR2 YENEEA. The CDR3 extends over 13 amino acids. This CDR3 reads CASRGGDSNEQFF. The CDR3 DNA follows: TGTGCCAGCAGAGGGGGGGACAGCAATGAGCAGTTCTTC.

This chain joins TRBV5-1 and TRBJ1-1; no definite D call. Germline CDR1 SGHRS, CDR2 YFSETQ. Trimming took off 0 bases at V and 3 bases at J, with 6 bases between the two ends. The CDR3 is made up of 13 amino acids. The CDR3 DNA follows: TGCGCCAGCAGCTTGGACATGGACACTGAAGCTTTCTTT. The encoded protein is CASSLDMDTEAFF.

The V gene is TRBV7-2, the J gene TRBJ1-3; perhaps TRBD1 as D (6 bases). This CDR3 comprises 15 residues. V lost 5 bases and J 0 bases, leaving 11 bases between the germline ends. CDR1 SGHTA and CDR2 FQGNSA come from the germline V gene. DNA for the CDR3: TGTGCCAGCAGCGCAGGGGTCGTCTCTGGAAACACCATATATTTT. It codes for CASSAGVVSGNTIYF.

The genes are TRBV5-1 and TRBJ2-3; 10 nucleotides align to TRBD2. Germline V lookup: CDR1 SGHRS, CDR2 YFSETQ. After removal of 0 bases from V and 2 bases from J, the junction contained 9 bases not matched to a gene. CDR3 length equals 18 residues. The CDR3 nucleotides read TGCGCCAGCAGCTTGGCTCTAGCGGGAGAGTCATACACAGATACGCAGTATTTT. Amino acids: CASSLALAGESYTDTQYF.

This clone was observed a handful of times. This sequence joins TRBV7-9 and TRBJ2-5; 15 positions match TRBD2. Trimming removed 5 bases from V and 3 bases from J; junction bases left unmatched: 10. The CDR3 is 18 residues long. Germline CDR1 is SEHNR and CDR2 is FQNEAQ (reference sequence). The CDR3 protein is CASSPGLAGGGSKETQYF. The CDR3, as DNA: TGTGCCAGCAGCCCGGGACTAGCGGGAGGTGGTTCCAAAGAGACCCAGTACTTC. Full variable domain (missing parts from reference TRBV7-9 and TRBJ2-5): DTGVSQNPRHKITKRGQNVTFRCDPISEHNRLYWYRQTLGQGPEFLTYFQNEAQLEKSRLLSDRFSAERPKGSFSTLEIQRTEQGDSAMYLCASSPGLAGGGSKETQYFGPGTRLLVL.

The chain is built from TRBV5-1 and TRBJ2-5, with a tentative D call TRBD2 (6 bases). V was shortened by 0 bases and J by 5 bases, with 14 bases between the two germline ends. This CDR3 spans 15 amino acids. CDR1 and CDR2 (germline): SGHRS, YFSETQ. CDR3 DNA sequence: TGCGCCAGCAGCTTGGAGTCTTTTGGGGGGGAGACCCAGTACTTC. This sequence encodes CASSLESFGGETQYF. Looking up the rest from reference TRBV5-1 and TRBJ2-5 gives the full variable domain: KAGVTQTPRYLIKTRGQQVTLSCSPISGHRSVSWYQQTPGQGLQFLFEYFSETQRNKGNFPGRFSGRQFSNSRSEMNVSTLELGDSALYLCASSLESFGGETQYFGPGTRLLVL.

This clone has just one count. CDR3 protein: CASRDGTSLTGELFF. CDR3 DNA: TGTGCCAGCAGGGACGGTACAAGCCTCACCGGGGAGCTGTTTTTT. The gene calls are TRBV6-1 and TRBJ2-2; no clear D. Trimming cost V 6 bases and J 4 bases, with 15 bases left between them. This CDR3 has 15 amino acids. Germline CDR1 is MNHNS and CDR2 is SASEGT.

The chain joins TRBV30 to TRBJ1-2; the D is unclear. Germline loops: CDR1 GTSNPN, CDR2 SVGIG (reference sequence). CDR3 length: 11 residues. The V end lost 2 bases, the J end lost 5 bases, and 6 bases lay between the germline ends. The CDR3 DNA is TGTGCCTGGAGTCTAGCTTATGGCTACACCTTC. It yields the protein CAWSLAYGYTF.

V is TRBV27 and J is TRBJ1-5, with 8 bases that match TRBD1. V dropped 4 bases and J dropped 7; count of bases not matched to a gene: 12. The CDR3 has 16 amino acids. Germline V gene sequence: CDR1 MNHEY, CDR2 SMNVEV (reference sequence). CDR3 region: CASSSQTSQGAQPQHF. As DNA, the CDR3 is TGTGCCAGCAGTTCCCAGACTTCGCAGGGGGCCCAGCCCCAGCATTTT.

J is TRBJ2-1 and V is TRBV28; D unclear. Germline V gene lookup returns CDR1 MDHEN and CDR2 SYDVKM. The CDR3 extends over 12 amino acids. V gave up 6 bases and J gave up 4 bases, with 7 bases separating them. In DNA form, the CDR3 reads TGTGCCAGCAGCCGAGGTTACAATGAGCAGTTCTTC. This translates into CASSRGYNEQFF.

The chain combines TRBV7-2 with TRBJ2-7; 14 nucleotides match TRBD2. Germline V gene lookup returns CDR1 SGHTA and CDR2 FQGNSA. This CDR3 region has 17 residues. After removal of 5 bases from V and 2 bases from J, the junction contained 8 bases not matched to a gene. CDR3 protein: CASSPAGTSGSPYEQYF. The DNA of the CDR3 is TGTGCCAGCAGCCCAGCCGGGACTAGCGGGAGTCCCTACGAGCAGTACTTC.

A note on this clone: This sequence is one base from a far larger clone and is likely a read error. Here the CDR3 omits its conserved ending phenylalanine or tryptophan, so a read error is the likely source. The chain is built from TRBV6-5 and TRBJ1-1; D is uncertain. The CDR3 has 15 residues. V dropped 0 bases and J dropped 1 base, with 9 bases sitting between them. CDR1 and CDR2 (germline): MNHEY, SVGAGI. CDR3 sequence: CASSYSSHGNTEAFL. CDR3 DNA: TGTGCCAGCAGTTACTCGAGCCATGGGAACACTGAAGCTTTCCTT.

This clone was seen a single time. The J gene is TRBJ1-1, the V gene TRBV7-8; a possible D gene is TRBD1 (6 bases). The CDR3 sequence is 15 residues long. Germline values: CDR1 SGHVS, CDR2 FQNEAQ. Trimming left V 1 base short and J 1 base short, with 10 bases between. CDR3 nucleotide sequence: TGTGCCAGCAGCTTAGACAGGGCGTGGAACACTGAAGCTTTCTTT. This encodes CASSLDRAWNTEAFF.

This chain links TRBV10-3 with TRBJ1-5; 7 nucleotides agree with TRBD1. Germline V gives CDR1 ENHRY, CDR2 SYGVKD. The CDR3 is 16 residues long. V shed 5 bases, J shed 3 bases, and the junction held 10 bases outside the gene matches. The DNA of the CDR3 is TGTGCCATCAGTCAATTGAAACAGGGGCCCAATCAGCCCCAGCATTTT. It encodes CAISQLKQGPNQPQHF.

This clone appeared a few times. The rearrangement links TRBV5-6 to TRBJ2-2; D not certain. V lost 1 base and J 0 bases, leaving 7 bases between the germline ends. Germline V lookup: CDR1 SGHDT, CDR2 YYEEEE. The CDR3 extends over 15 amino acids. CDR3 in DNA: TGTGCCAGCAGCTTGAAATGGCCGAACACCGGGGAGCTGTTTTTT. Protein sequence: CASSLKWPNTGELFF.

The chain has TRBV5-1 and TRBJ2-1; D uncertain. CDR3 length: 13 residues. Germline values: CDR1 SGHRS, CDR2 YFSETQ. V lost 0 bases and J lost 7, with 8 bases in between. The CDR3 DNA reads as TGCGCCAGCAGCTTGGCCCCGGTGAATGAGCAGTTCTTC. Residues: CASSLAPVNEQFF.

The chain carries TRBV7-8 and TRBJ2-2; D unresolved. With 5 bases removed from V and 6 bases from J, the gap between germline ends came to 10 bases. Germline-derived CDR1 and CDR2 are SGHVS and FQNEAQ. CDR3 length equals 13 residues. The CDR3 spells CASSGDDPGELFF. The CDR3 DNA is TGTGCCAGCAGCGGAGACGACCCCGGGGAGCTGTTTTTT.

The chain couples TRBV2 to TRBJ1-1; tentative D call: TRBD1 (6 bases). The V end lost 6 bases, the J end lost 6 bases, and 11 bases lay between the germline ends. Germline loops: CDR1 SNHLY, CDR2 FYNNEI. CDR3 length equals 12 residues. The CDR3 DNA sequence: TGTGCCAGCAGCCTCGGGACACCTGAAGCTTTCTTT. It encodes CASSLGTPEAFF. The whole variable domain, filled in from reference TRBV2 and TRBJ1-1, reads EPEVTQTPSHQVTQMGQEVILRCVPISNHLYFYWYRQILGQKVEFLVSFYNNEISEKSEIFDDQFSVERPDGSNFTLKIRSTKLEDSAMYFCASSLGTPEAFFGQGTRLTVV.

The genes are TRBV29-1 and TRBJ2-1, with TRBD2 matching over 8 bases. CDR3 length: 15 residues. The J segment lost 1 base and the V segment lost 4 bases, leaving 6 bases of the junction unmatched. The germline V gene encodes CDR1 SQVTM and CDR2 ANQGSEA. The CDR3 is CSVAGTSGSYNEQFF. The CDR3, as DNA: TGCAGCGTTGCGGGTACTAGCGGATCCTACAATGAGCAGTTCTTC.

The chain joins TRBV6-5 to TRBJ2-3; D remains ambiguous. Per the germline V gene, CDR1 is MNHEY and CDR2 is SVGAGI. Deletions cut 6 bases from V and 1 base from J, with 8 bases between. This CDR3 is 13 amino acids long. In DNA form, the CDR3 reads TGTGCCAGCAGCCGATGGGGCACAGATACGCAGTATTTT. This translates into CASSRWGTDTQYF.

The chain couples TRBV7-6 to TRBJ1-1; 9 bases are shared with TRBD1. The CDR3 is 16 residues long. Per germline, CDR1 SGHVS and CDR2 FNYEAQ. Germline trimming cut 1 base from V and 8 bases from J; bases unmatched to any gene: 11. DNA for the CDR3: TGTGCCAGCAGCTTAGGGAAAACAGGGGGCGCAGAGGAAGCTTTCTTT. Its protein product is CASSLGKTGGAEEAFF. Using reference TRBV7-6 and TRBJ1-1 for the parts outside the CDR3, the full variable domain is GAGVSQSPRYKVTKRGQDVALRCDPISGHVSLYWYRQALGQGPEFLTYFNYEAQQDKSGLPNDRFSAERPEGSISTLTIQRTEQRDSAMYRCASSLGKTGGAEEAFFGQGTRLTVV.